The 20 T cell receptor beta chains below all came from one sample that was sequenced in a study of human T cells and chemical hapten exposure. Sample time point: patch test 2, 6 weeks after DPC sensitization. Treatment denoted: therapeutic diphenylcyclopropenone sensitization with weekly scalp DPC. Via MiXCR, TCRdb re-called the RACE reads, giving one row per CDR3 protein. The sample consists of more than 80,000 distinct CDR3 sequences, 10% of them appearing once. Sequencing was performed on whole blood, taken in connection with sensitization to the hapten diphenylcyclopropenone (DPC). The receptor source for this set is a woman in her fifties or sixties with alopecia areata. Some clones in this sample may be carry-over from other donors' samples.

This clonotype showed up many times. The V gene is TRBV20-1, the J gene TRBJ2-3; 11 nucleotides match TRBD2. The CDR3 sequence is 15 residues long. The V gene's germline CDR1 is DFQATT and CDR2 SNEGSKA (reference sequence). Germline trimming cut 1 base from V and 1 base from J; bases unmatched to any gene: 1. CDR3 protein: CSARVAGGRTDTQYF. In nucleotides, the CDR3 is TGCAGTGCTAGAGTAGCGGGAGGGCGCACAGATACGCAGTATTTT.

This clonotype was counted ten times or more. The chain has TRBV29-1 and TRBJ1-1; no definite D call. Germline CDR1 SQVTM, CDR2 ANQGSEA. The CDR3 spans 11 residues. With 8 bases removed from V and 2 bases from J, the gap between germline ends came to 9 bases. The CDR3 loop reads CSHGSNTEAFF. The CDR3 DNA reads TGCAGCCACGGAAGTAACACTGAAGCTTTCTTT.

This clonotype was found a few times. The rearrangement uses TRBV20-1 and TRBJ1-5, with a possible D match to TRBD1 (5 bases). Germline V gene sequence: CDR1 DFQATT, CDR2 SNEGSKA (reference sequence). Trimming shortened V by 5 bases and J by 2 bases, and 10 bases separated the two germline ends. The CDR3 contains 13 residues. CDR3 region: CSAFIGGNQPQHF. The CDR3 region has the DNA TGCAGTGCTTTTATAGGGGGCAATCAGCCCCAGCATTTT.

In its sample, this clonotype was seen a few times. Written as DNA, the CDR3 is TGTGCCAGCAGTTACCCCAAGGGGGGCAATGAGCAGTTCTTC. Encoded protein: CASSYPKGGNEQFF. The chain employs TRBV6-6 and TRBJ2-1; D is possibly TRBD1 or TRBD2 (6 bases each). Germline V gene lookup returns CDR1 MNHNY and CDR2 SVGAGI (reference sequence). The CDR3 is 14 residues long. Trimming removed 2 bases from V and 6 bases from J, with 11 bases in between.

This clonotype was seen many times. The chain has TRBV5-1 and TRBJ2-7; either TRBD1 or TRBD2 may supply D (5 bases each). The V gene's germline CDR1 is SGHRS and CDR2 YFSETQ. Between the trimmed V and J ends, which lost 4 bases and 6 bases, there was a span of 20 bases. The CDR3 has 15 residues. The CDR3: CASSRSGATDSEQYF. DNA for the CDR3: TGCGCCAGCAGCCGGTCCGGGGCGACAGACAGCGAGCAGTACTTC. The full variable domain, its missing parts supplied by reference TRBV5-1 and TRBJ2-7, is KAGVTQTPRYLIKTRGQQVTLSCSPISGHRSVSWYQQTPGQGLQFLFEYFSETQRNKGNFPGRFSGRQFSNSRSEMNVSTLELGDSALYLCASSRSGATDSEQYFGPGTRLTVT.

This clonotype showed up just a few times. The chain carries TRBV6-5 and TRBJ2-3; D may match TRBD1 or TRBD2 (5 bases each). Germline V gives CDR1 MNHEY, CDR2 SVGAGI. The CDR3 length is 13 residues. Trimming cost V 8 bases and J 9 bases, with 18 bases left between them. CDR3 region: CASYGGDAQTQYF. CDR3 nucleotide sequence: TGTGCCAGCTATGGGGGAGACGCCCAGACGCAGTATTTT.

In its sample, this clonotype was seen many times. The rearrangement links TRBV7-6 to TRBJ2-2, with a weak D call TRBD2 (5 bases). This CDR3 contains 15 residues. Germline V gene lookup returns CDR1 SGHVS and CDR2 FNYEAQ. Trimming stripped 3 bases from V and 7 bases from J, with 15 bases between. CDR3 coding DNA: TGTGCCAGCAGCTTTGAGGGAGCGATCGTCGGGGAGCTGTTTTTT. Protein sequence: CASSFEGAIVGELFF.

This clonotype was picked up many times. The rearrangement uses TRBV18 and TRBJ2-5; TRBD2 matches 7 bases. CDR1 KGHSH and CDR2 LQKENI come from the germline V gene. CDR3 length: 16 amino acids. After removal of 6 bases from V and 2 bases from J, the junction contained 12 bases not matched to a gene. The CDR3 is CASSIVAGPTQETQYF. The CDR3 DNA sequence: TGTGCCAGCTCGATCGTAGCGGGCCCCACGCAAGAGACCCAGTACTTC.

This clonotype was seen repeatedly, ten times or more. The rearrangement links TRBV19 to TRBJ1-2; TRBD1 agrees at 12 bases. The J segment lost 4 bases and the V segment lost 2 bases, leaving 8 bases of the junction unmatched. Germline-derived CDR1 and CDR2 are LNHDA and SQIVND (reference sequence). The CDR3 has 17 amino acids. CDR3 loop: CASSIRGQGARIYGYTF. The CDR3 nucleotides are TGTGCCAGTAGTATAAGGGGACAGGGGGCTCGGATCTATGGCTACACCTTC.

This clonotype was seen a handful of times. This chain joins TRBV20-1 and TRBJ2-3, with D possibly called TRBD1 or TRBD2 (6 bases each). This CDR3 contains 14 residues. The germline V and J ends were trimmed by 5 bases and 2 bases, with 14 bases remaining between them. Germline V lookup: CDR1 DFQATT, CDR2 SNEGSKA (reference sequence). For the CDR3, the DNA is TGCAGTGCTGGGGGCGGCGGGACCACAGATACGCAGTATTTT. It yields the protein CSAGGGGTTDTQYF.

This clonotype was found many times. J is TRBJ2-5 and V is TRBV20-1; D is unresolved. This CDR3 has 15 residues. Germline assignment: CDR1 DFQATT and CDR2 SNEGSKA (reference sequence). V lost 0 bases to trimming and J lost 5 bases, with 16 bases between them. CDR3 loop: CSARDLRVSSETQYF. In nucleotides, the CDR3 is TGCAGTGCTAGAGATCTAAGGGTATCCTCGGAGACCCAGTACTTC.

This clonotype was picked up many times. This rearrangement joins TRBV28 to TRBJ2-1; TRBD2 matches 8 bases. CDR3 length: 15 amino acids. V lost 3 bases, J lost 5 bases, and 6 bases stayed unmatched. The V gene's germline CDR1 is MDHEN and CDR2 SYDVKM. CDR3 sequence: CASSLGGRRNNEQFF. The CDR3 nucleotides read TGTGCCAGCAGTTTGGGCGGGAGGCGCAACAATGAGCAGTTCTTC.

The chain combines TRBV6-1 with TRBJ1-2; D remains ambiguous. Germline CDR1 reads MNHNS; CDR2 reads SASEGT. V shed 0 bases and J shed 5 bases, with 10 bases lying between them. This CDR3 region has 14 residues. CDR3 sequence reads: CASSEAAYGYGYTF. As DNA, the CDR3 is TGTGCCAGCAGTGAAGCAGCCTACGGGTATGGCTACACCTTC.

This clonotype has only a few counts. The chain employs TRBV6-5 and TRBJ1-4; D is unclear. Per germline, CDR1 MNHEY and CDR2 SVGAGI. This CDR3 spans 16 amino acids. The V end lost 6 bases, the J end lost 0 bases, and 14 bases lay between the germline ends. The CDR3 nucleotides are TGTGCCAGCAGCGCCCGAGGAGCTGCAACTAATGAAAAACTGTTTTTT. It translates to CASSARGAATNEKLFF.

A few counts support this clonotype. The rearrangement uses TRBV18 and TRBJ1-1; TRBD1 agrees at 7 bases. There are 13 residues in the CDR3. The V gene end was trimmed by 3 bases and the J gene end by 6 bases; junction bases not matched to a gene: 4. CDR1 is KGHSH and CDR2 is LQKENI in the germline V gene. For the CDR3, the DNA is TGTGCCAGCTCACCTTGGACAGGACCTGAAGCTTTCTTT. Translation gives CASSPWTGPEAFF.

Many counts were recorded for this clonotype. This chain uses TRBV7-2 with TRBJ2-4, with TRBD2 identical over 9 bases. The CDR3 is made up of 17 amino acids. Trimming removed 2 bases from V and 5 bases from J; junction bases left unmatched: 10. Germline V CDR1 and CDR2: SGHTA, FQGNSA. CDR3 residues: CASSLSYGGRAENIQYF. CDR3 DNA sequence: TGTGCCAGCAGCTTAAGTTATGGCGGGAGGGCCGAAAACATTCAGTACTTC.

V gene TRBV21-1 combines with J gene TRBJ1-1. TRBV21-1 is given as a pseudogene. This CDR3 comprises 14 residues. The chain's CDR3 is CASSKAPGSSEAFF. Written as DNA, the CDR3 is TGTGCCAGCAGCAAAGCCCCAGGTAGCTCTGAAGCTTTCTTT.

This clonotype has ten or more counts. The J gene is TRBJ1-5, the V gene TRBV6-5; the D is unclear. The ends were cut back, 7 bases at V and 4 bases at J, with 8 bases in the middle. The CDR3 is 12 residues long. Germline-derived CDR1 and CDR2 are MNHEY and SVGAGI. The CDR3 protein is CASTTRNQPQHF. Here the CDR3 DNA reads TGTGCCAGCACAACCAGGAATCAGCCCCAGCATTTT.

This clonotype occurred many times. The chain recombines TRBV18 with TRBJ2-7; 8 bases line up with TRBD1. Germline CDR1 KGHSH, CDR2 LQKENI. V gave up 3 bases and J gave up 1 base; unmatched junction bases: 5. This CDR3 comprises 15 residues. CDR3 bases: TGTGCCAGCTCACCCAACGGACAGGGATCCTACGAGCAGTACTTC. It encodes CASSPNGQGSYEQYF.

This clonotype was picked up many times. This chain links TRBV6-2 or TRBV6-3 with TRBJ2-3, with 11 bases aligning to TRBD2. Losses at the gene ends were 6 bases for V and 2 bases for J; bases not matched to a gene: 13. The CDR3 totals 18 residues. Looked up from germline, CDR1 is MNHEY and CDR2 is SVGEGT. Here the CDR3 reads CASSAITSGRYVTDTQYF. The CDR3 DNA reads as TGTGCCAGCAGCGCCATAACTAGCGGGAGATACGTCACAGATACGCAGTATTTT.